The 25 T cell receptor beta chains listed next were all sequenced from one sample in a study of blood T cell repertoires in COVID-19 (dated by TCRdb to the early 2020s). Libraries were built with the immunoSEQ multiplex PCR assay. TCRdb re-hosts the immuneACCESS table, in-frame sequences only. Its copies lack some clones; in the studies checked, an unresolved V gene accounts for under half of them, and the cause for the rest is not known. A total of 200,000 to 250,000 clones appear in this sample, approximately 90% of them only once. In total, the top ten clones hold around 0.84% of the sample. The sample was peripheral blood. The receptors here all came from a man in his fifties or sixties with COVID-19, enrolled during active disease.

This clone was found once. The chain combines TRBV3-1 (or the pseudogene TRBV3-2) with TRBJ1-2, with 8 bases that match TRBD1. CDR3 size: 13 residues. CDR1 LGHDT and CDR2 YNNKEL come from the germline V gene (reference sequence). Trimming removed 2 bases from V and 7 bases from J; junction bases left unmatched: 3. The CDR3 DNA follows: TGTGCCAGCAGCCAACAGGGGGCGGGTGGCTACACCTTC. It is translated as CASSQQGAGGYTF.

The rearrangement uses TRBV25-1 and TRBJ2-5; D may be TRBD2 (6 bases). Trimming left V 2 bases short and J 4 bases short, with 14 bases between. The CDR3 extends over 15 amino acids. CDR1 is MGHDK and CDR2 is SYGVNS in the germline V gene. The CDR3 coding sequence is TGTGCCAGCAGTGAAAGGTTGGGCGGGGCAGAGACCCAGTACTTC. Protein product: CASSERLGGAETQYF.

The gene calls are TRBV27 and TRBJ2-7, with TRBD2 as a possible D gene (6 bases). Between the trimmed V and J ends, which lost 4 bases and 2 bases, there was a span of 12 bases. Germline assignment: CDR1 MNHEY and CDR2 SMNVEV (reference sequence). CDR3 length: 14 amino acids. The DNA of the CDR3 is TGTGCCAGCAGTTGGGTAGCGGCGCCCTACGAGCAGTACTTC. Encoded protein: CASSWVAAPYEQYF.

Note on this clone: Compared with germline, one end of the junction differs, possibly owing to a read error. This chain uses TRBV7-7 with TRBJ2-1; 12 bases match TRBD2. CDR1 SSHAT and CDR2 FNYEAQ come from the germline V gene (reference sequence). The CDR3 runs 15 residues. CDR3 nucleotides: TGTGCTAGCAGCTTAGGGACTAGCGGGCCGGAGGAGCAGTTCTTC. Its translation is CASSLGTSGPEEQFF.

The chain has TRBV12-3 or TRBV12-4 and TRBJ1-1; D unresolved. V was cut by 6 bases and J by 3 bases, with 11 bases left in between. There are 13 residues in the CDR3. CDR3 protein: CASSRTSHTEAFF. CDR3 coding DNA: TGTGCCAGCAGCCGCACTTCTCACACTGAAGCTTTCTTT.

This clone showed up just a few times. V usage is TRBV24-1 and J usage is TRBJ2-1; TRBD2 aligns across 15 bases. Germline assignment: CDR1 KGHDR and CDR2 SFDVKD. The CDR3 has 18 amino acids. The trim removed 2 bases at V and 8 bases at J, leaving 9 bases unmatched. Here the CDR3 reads CATSDSGLAGGITDEQFF. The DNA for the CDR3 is TGTGCCACCAGTGATTCCGGACTAGCGGGAGGGATTACGGATGAGCAGTTCTTC.

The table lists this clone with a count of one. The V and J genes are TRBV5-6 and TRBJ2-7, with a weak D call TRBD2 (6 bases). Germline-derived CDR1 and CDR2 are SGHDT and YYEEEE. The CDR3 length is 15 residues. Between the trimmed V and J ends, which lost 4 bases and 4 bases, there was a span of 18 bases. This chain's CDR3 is CASSPGTRRGYEQYF. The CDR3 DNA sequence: TGTGCCAGCAGCCCGGGAACCAGGCGGGGATACGAGCAGTACTTC.

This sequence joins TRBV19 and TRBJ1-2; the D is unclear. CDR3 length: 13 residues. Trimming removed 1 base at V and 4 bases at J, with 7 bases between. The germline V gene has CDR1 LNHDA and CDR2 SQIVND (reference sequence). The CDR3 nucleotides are TGTGCCAGTAGTATAGGGGAGCGCTATGGCTACACCTTC. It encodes CASSIGERYGYTF.

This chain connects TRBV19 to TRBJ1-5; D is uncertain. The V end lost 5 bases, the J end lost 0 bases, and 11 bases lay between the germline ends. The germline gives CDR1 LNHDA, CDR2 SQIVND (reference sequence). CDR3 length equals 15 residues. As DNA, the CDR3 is TGTGCCAGTAGTCGAGAGAGCTATAGCAATCAGCCCCAGCATTTT. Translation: CASSRESYSNQPQHF.

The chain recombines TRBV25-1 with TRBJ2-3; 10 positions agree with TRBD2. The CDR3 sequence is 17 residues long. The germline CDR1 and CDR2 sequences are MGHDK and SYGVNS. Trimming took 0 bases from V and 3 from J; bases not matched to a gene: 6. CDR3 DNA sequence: TGTGCCAGCAGTGAATATGGGGGTAGCGGGAGGACAGATACGCAGTATTTT. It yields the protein CASSEYGGSGRTDTQYF.

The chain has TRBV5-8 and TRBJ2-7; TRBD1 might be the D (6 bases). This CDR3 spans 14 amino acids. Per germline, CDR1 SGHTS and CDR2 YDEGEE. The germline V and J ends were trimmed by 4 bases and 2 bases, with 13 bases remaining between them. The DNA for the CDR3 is TGTGCCAGCAGCCCACGGACAGCTACCTACGAGCAGTACTTC. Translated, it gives CASSPRTATYEQYF.

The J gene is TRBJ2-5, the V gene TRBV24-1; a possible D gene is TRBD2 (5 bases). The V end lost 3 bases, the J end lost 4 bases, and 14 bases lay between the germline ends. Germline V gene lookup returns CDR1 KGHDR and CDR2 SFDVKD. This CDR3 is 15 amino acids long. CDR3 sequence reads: CATSDSGASGETQYF. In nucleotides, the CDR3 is TGTGCCACCAGTGATAGCGGAGCGTCTGGAGAGACCCAGTACTTC.

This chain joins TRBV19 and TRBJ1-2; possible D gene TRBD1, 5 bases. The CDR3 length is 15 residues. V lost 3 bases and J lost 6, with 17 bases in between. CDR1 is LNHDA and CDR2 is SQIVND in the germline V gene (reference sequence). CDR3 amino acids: CASSIPAGRGHGYTF. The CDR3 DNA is TGTGCCAGTAGTATCCCGGCCGGGAGGGGTCATGGCTACACCTTC.

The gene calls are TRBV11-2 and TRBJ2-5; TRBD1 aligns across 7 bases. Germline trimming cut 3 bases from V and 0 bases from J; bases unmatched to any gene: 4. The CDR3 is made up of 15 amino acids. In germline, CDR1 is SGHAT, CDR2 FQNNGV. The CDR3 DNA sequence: TGTGCCAGCAGCTTCACCGGGACAGACCAAGAGACCCAGTACTTC. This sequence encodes CASSFTGTDQETQYF.

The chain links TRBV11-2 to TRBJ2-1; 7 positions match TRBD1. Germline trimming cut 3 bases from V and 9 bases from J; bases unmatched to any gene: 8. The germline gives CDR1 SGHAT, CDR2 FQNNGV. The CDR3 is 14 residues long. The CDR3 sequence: CASSLDTGVSEQFF. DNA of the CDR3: TGTGCCAGCAGCTTGGATACAGGGGTAAGTGAGCAGTTCTTC.

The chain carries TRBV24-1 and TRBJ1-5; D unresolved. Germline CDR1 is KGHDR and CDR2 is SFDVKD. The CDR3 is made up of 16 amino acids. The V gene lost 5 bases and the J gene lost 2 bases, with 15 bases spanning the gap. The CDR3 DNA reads TGTGCCACCAGTGCCGGAGCGGGATCGGGCAATCAGCCCCAGCATTTT. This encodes CATSAGAGSGNQPQHF.

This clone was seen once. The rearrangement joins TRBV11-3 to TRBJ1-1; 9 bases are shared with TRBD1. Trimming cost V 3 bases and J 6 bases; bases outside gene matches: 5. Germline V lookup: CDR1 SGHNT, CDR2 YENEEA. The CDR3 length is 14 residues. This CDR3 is CASSLDRGSSEAFF. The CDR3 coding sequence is TGTGCCAGCAGCTTGGACAGGGGTAGTTCTGAAGCTTTCTTT.

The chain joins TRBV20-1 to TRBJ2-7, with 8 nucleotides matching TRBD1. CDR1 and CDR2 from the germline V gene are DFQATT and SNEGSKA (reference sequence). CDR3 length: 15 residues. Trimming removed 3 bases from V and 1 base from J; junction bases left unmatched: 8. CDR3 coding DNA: TGCAGTGCTAGTAAGGGCCAGGGGGCGTCCTACGAGCAGTACTTC. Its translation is CSASKGQGASYEQYF.

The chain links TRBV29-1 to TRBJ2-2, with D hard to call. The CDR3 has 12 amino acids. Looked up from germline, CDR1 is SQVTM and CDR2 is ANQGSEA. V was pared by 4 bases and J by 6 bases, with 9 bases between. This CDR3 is CSVVPQAGELFF. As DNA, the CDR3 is TGCAGCGTTGTTCCACAAGCCGGGGAGCTGTTTTTT.

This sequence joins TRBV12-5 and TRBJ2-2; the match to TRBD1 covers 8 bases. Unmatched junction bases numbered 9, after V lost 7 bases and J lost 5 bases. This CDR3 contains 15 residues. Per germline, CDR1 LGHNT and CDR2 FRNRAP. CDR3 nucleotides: TGTGCTAGTGCTTCAGACAGGGGCTGGACCGGGGAGCTGTTTTTT. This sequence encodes CASASDRGWTGELFF.

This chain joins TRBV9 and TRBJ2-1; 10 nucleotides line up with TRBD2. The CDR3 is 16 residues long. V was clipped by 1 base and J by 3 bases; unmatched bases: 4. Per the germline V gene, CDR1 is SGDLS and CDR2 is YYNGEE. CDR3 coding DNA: TGTGCCAGCAGCGTAACCGGGACTAGCGACTACAATGAGCAGTTCTTC. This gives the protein CASSVTGTSDYNEQFF.

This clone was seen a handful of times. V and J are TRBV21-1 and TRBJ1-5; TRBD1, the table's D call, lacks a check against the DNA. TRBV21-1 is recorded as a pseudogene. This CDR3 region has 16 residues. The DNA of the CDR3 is TGTGCCAGCAGCAAAAGGGACAGGGGTCGCAATCAGCCCCAGCATTTT. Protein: CASSKRDRGRNQPQHF.

The CDR3 spells CASSVAGYTEAFF. As DNA, the CDR3 is TGTGCCAGCAGCGTAGCAGGATACACTGAAGCTTTCTTT. The rearrangement joins TRBV9 to TRBJ1-1, with no clear D. V was cut by 0 bases and J by 3 bases, with 6 bases left in between. CDR1 and CDR2 from the germline V gene are SGDLS and YYNGEE. The CDR3 has 13 amino acids. The entire variable domain, with the rest obtained from reference TRBV9 and TRBJ1-1, is as follows: DSGVTQTPKHLITATGQRVTLRCSPRSGDLSVYWYQQSLDQGLQFLIQYYNGEERAKGNILERFSAQQFPDLHSELNLSSLELGDSALYFCASSVAGYTEAFFGQGTRLTVV.

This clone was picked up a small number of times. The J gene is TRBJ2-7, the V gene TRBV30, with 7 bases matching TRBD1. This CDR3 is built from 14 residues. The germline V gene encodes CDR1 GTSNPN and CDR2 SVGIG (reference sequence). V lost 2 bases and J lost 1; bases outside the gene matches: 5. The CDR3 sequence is CAWSHRDRSYEQYF. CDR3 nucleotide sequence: TGTGCCTGGAGTCATCGGGACAGATCCTACGAGCAGTACTTC.

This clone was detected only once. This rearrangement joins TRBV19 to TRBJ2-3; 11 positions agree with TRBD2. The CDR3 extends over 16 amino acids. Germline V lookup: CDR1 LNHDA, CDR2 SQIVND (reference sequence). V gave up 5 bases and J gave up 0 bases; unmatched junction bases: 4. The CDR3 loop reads CASSPRLAGSTDTQYF. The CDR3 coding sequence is TGTGCCAGTAGTCCCCGACTAGCGGGGAGCACAGATACGCAGTATTTT.